Following are 26 T cell receptor beta chains from one sample sequenced in a study of radiotherapy plus CTLA-4 blockade in lung cancer. Here immunoSEQ multiplex PCR was the method, and the copy in TCRdb shows in-frame clones only, minus some. The repertoire includes approximately 100,000 clones, under 90% of them detected once, and under 3% sits in the top ten. The source was peripheral blood, collected from a patient treated with radiotherapy plus ipilimumab. These receptors all come from a human donor with non-small cell lung cancer that progressed on radiotherapy plus ipilimumab. Some clones in this sample may be carry-over from other donors' samples.

The CDR3 reads CAISRTGTLGDSPLHF. In nucleotides, the CDR3 is TGTGCCATCAGCCGTACCGGGACATTGGGGGATTCACCCCTCCACTTT. The chain couples TRBV10-3 to TRBJ1-6; possible D gene TRBD1, 6 bases. Deletions cut 6 bases from V and 8 bases from J, with 20 bases between. This CDR3 has 16 residues. Germline V gives CDR1 ENHRY, CDR2 SYGVKD.

This chain links TRBV4-1 with TRBJ2-7, with D perhaps given as TRBD1 or TRBD2 (6 bases each). V lost 4 bases and J lost 1, with 17 bases in between. Germline V gene lookup returns CDR1 MGHRA and CDR2 YSYEKL. The CDR3 consists of 16 residues. The CDR3: CASSPFPEGGSYEQYF. The DNA of the CDR3 is TGCGCCAGCAGCCCCTTTCCTGAGGGGGGTTCCTACGAGCAGTACTTC.

The chain recombines TRBV2 with TRBJ2-5, with 9 bases lining up with TRBD2. Germline CDR1 is SNHLY and CDR2 is FYNNEI. V dropped 1 base and J dropped 7; count of bases not matched to a gene: 13. The CDR3 covers 17 residues. The CDR3 spells CASSEERGVVQSGTQYF. CDR3 coding DNA: TGTGCCAGCAGTGAAGAGCGGGGGGTCGTTCAGTCGGGGACCCAGTACTTC.

This clone occurred a few times. The chain couples TRBV19 to TRBJ2-7; tentative D call: TRBD1 (6 bases). V lost 4 bases and J 2 bases, leaving 12 bases between the germline ends. Germline V CDR1 and CDR2: LNHDA, SQIVND (reference sequence). The CDR3 runs to 14 residues. CDR3 nucleotide sequence: TGTGCCAGTAGTACGAACAGGGTAGCCTACGAGCAGTACTTC. Translation: CASSTNRVAYEQYF.

The chain couples TRBV27 to TRBJ2-3; 9 nucleotides line up with TRBD1. The CDR3 spans 16 residues. Per the germline V gene, CDR1 is MNHEY and CDR2 is SMNVEV (reference sequence). V gave up 5 bases and J gave up 5 bases; unmatched junction bases: 11. CDR3 protein: CASSLGVGTGRDTQYF. The CDR3 DNA is TGTGCCAGCAGTCTGGGGGTCGGGACAGGGCGAGATACGCAGTATTTT.

Many counts were recorded for this clone. The chain carries TRBV6-5 and TRBJ2-1, with 10 bases matching TRBD1. J lost 8 bases, V lost 7 bases, and 11 bases had no gene match. The CDR3 runs to 15 residues. The germline CDR1 and CDR2 sequences are MNHEY and SVGAGI. CDR3 sequence reads: CASTLGQGGSDEQFF. The CDR3 nucleotides are TGTGCCAGCACCCTAGGACAGGGGGGTAGCGATGAGCAGTTCTTC.

This clone was counted between two and nine times. The chain uses TRBV7-3 and TRBJ1-5, with D unclear. Trimming stripped 0 bases from V and 4 bases from J, with 4 bases between. The germline V gene encodes CDR1 SGHTA and CDR2 FQGTGA. CDR3 size: 13 residues. CDR3 bases: TGTGCCAGCAGCTTAACAGCGAATCAGCCCCAGCATTTT. Translation gives CASSLTANQPQHF.

The gene calls are TRBV29-1 and TRBJ2-7, with D tentatively TRBD1 (6 bases). The CDR3 has 13 residues. V lost 2 bases, J lost 3 bases, and 11 bases lay in between. Germline CDR1 is SQVTM and CDR2 is ANQGSEA. The CDR3 nucleotides read TGCAGCGTTGAATCTCAGGGGAGCTACGAGCAGTACTTC. Translation: CSVESQGSYEQYF.

The rearrangement joins TRBV5-4 to TRBJ2-5; TRBD1 aligns across 11 bases. With V trimmed by 1 base and J by 4 bases, 3 bases remained unmatched. There are 15 residues in the CDR3. Germline V lookup: CDR1 SGHNT, CDR2 YYREEE (reference sequence). The CDR3 DNA follows: TGTGCCAGCAGCTTGAGGACAGGGGGCAGAGAGACCCAGTACTTC. Protein product: CASSLRTGGRETQYF.

V is TRBV5-1 and J is TRBJ2-3; no clear D. CDR1 is SGHRS, CDR2 YFSETQ, per germline. The V gene lost 0 bases and the J gene lost 3 bases, with 5 bases spanning the gap. The CDR3 length is 13 residues. CDR3 DNA sequence: TGCGCCAGCAGCTTGGGGGGTACAGATACGCAGTATTTT. As protein: CASSLGGTDTQYF. Full variable domain (rest looked up from reference TRBV5-1 and TRBJ2-3): KAGVTQTPRYLIKTRGQQVTLSCSPISGHRSVSWYQQTPGQGLQFLFEYFSETQRNKGNFPGRFSGRQFSNSRSEMNVSTLELGDSALYLCASSLGGTDTQYFGPGTRLTVL.

The V and J genes are TRBV4-2 and TRBJ2-3, with D perhaps TRBD2 (5 bases). CDR3 length: 15 amino acids. The V gene lost 2 bases and the J gene lost 4 bases, with 13 bases spanning the gap. Germline V gene sequence: CDR1 LGHNA, CDR2 YNFKEQ. The CDR3 bases are TGTGCCAGCAGCCAACGTAGCGCCAAGTCAGATACGCAGTATTTT. Protein product: CASSQRSAKSDTQYF.

The V gene is TRBV30, the J gene TRBJ2-7; 8 bases map to TRBD1. J gave up 4 bases and V 1 base, and 6 bases lay outside the gene matches. Per the germline V gene, CDR1 is GTSNPN and CDR2 is SVGIG (reference sequence). There are 14 residues in the CDR3. CDR3 in DNA: TGTGCCTGGAGTGCCGGGACAGGCATGTACGAGCAGTACTTC. It encodes CAWSAGTGMYEQYF.

This clone was detected only once. V and J are TRBV6-4 and TRBJ2-3; the D gene is possibly TRBD1 (6 bases). Germline CDR1 MRHNA, CDR2 SNTAGT. CDR3 length equals 14 residues. The V end lost 3 bases, the J end lost 1 base, and 8 bases lay between the germline ends. CDR3 DNA: TGTGCCAGCAGTGAAGAGGGGGGCACAGATACGCAGTATTTT. Its translation is CASSEEGGTDTQYF.

V is TRBV11-2 and J is TRBJ1-1, with a possible D match to TRBD1 (6 bases). Germline CDR1 and CDR2: SGHAT and FQNNGV. This CDR3 spans 16 amino acids. V gave up 6 bases and J gave up 5 bases, with 22 bases separating them. The CDR3 region has the DNA TGTGCCAGCAGAAAAGGGGGAGCGGTCGGCGGGACTGAAGCTTTCTTT. Amino acid sequence: CASRKGGAVGGTEAFF. Filled out from reference TRBV11-2 and TRBJ1-1, the complete variable domain reads EAGVAQSPRYKIIEKRQSVAFWCNPISGHATLYWYQQILGQGPKLLIQFQNNGVVDDSQLPKDRFSAERLKGVDSTLKIQPAKLEDSAVYLCASRKGGAVGGTEAFFGQGTRLTVV.

The chain recombines TRBV27 with TRBJ1-3; D is uncertain. This CDR3 is built from 13 residues. V was clipped by 0 bases and J by 4 bases, with 4 bases between them. Per the germline V gene, CDR1 is MNHEY and CDR2 is SMNVEV (reference sequence). CDR3 residues: CASSLSSGNTIYF. CDR3 coding DNA: TGTGCCAGCAGTTTATCTTCCGGAAACACCATATATTTT.

J is TRBJ2-5 and V is TRBV18, with unresolved D. Germline V lookup: CDR1 KGHSH, CDR2 LQKENI. This CDR3 region has 11 residues. V was clipped by 5 bases and J by 5 bases, with 6 bases between them. For the CDR3, the DNA is TGTGCCAGCTCAGCGAGGGAGACCCAGTACTTC. This codes for CASSARETQYF.

CDR3 coding DNA: TGTGCCATCAGTGAAGGTGGCGGGAAAGGGAATCAGCCCCAGCATTTT. Protein sequence: CAISEGGGKGNQPQHF. This chain links TRBV10-3 with TRBJ1-5; D is ambiguous. This CDR3 is built from 16 residues. The V gene lost 3 bases and the J gene lost 4 bases, with 16 bases spanning the gap. CDR1 and CDR2 from the germline V gene are ENHRY and SYGVKD.

This clone was picked up a small number of times. V usage is TRBV5-4 and J usage is TRBJ1-2; 9 positions agree with TRBD1. Losses at the gene ends were 5 bases for V and 8 bases for J; bases not matched to a gene: 1. This CDR3 has 11 amino acids. The germline CDR1 and CDR2 sequences are SGHNT and YYREEE (reference sequence). This CDR3 reads CASRGQGGYTF. DNA for the CDR3: TGTGCCAGCAGGGGACAGGGAGGCTACACCTTC.

V is TRBV5-1 and J is TRBJ2-7; maybe TRBD1 (6 bases). V shed 7 bases and J shed 2 bases, with 13 bases lying between them. Germline CDR1 and CDR2: SGHRS and YFSETQ. CDR3 size: 13 residues. CDR3 amino acids: CASYGQFTYEQYF. CDR3 nucleotide sequence: TGCGCCAGCTATGGACAGTTCACCTACGAGCAGTACTTC.

The chain carries TRBV29-1 and TRBJ1-6; D call uncertain. Germline V gene lookup returns CDR1 SQVTM and CDR2 ANQGSEA. Trimming cost V 7 bases and J 7 bases, with 14 bases left between them. This CDR3 is 13 amino acids long. DNA of the CDR3: TGCAGCGCTCTGTCCCGCCCCAATTCACCCCTCCACTTT. Translation gives CSALSRPNSPLHF.

This chain joins TRBV4-3 and TRBJ1-1; unclear D gene. From germline, CDR1 is LGHNA and CDR2 YSLEER. V was trimmed by 0 bases and J by 8 bases, leaving 13 bases between them. This CDR3 region has 14 residues. CDR3 sequence: CASSQDLVGNEAFF. The CDR3 coding sequence is TGCGCCAGCAGCCAAGATTTGGTTGGGAACGAAGCTTTCTTT.

V and J are TRBV2 and TRBJ2-3; D is tentatively TRBD1 or TRBD2 (5 bases each). Germline CDR1 SNHLY, CDR2 FYNNEI. The CDR3 loop spans 14 amino acids. Deletions cut 3 bases from V and 3 bases from J, with 10 bases between. The DNA of the CDR3 is TGTGCCAGCAGTGAGGTTTGGGGGACAGATACGCAGTATTTT. Amino acids: CASSEVWGTDTQYF.

The CDR3 region is CASSFERKNTEAFF. The CDR3 DNA reads as TGTGCCAGCAGCTTCGAGAGAAAGAACACTGAAGCTTTCTTT. This chain joins TRBV7-2 and TRBJ1-1; D is ambiguous. Germline V gene lookup returns CDR1 SGHTA and CDR2 FQGNSA. This CDR3 region has 14 residues. V lost 3 bases and J 1 base, leaving 9 bases between the germline ends. The full variable domain, with the rest looked up from reference TRBV7-2 and TRBJ1-1, is GAGVSQSPSNKVTEKGKDVELRCDPISGHTALYWYRQSLGQGLEFLIYFQGNSAPDKSGLPSDRFSAERTGGSVSTLTIQRTQQEDSAVYLCASSFERKNTEAFFGQGTRLTVV.

The V gene is TRBV29-1, the J gene TRBJ1-2, with 7 bases that match TRBD1. With 0 bases clipped from V and 2 bases from J, the junction kept 3 bases outside the gene matches. The CDR3 spans 14 residues. The V gene's germline CDR1 is SQVTM and CDR2 ANQGSEA. Here the CDR3 reads CSVEDGQVNYGYTF. The CDR3 nucleotides are TGCAGCGTTGAAGACGGACAGGTAAACTATGGCTACACCTTC. Full variable domain (missing parts from reference TRBV29-1 and TRBJ1-2): SAVISQKPSRDICQRGTSLTIQCQVDSQVTMMFWYRQQPGQSLTLIATANQGSEATYESGFVIDKFPISRPNLTFSTLTVSNMSPEDSSIYLCSVEDGQVNYGYTFGSGTRLTVV.

This chain connects TRBV19 to TRBJ2-1; a possible D gene is TRBD2 (6 bases). Germline loops: CDR1 LNHDA, CDR2 SQIVND (reference sequence). The CDR3 length is 14 residues. The V and J ends lost 7 bases and 6 bases respectively, with 16 bases between them. The chain's CDR3 is CASTPRGTLNEQFF. The CDR3 coding sequence is TGTGCCAGTACTCCCCGGGGGACCCTCAATGAGCAGTTCTTC.

The chain joins TRBV2 to TRBJ2-3, with D uncertain. Germline lookup yields CDR1 SNHLY and CDR2 FYNNEI. This CDR3 is built from 12 residues. Trimming removed 5 bases at V and 0 bases at J, with 3 bases between. The CDR3 loop reads CASSYSTDTQYF. The CDR3 DNA reads as TGTGCCAGCAGTTACAGCACAGATACGCAGTATTTT.